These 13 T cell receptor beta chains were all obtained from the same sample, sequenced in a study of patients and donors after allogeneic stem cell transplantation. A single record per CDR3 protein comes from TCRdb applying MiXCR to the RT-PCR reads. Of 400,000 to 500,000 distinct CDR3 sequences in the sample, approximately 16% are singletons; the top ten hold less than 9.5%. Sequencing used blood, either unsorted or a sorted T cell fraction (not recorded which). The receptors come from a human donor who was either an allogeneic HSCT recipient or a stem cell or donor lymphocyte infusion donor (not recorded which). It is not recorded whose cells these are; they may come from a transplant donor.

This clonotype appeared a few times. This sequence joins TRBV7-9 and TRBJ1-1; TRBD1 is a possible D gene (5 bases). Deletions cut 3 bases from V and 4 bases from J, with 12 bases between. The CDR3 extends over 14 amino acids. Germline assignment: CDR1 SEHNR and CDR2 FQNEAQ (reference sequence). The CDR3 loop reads CASSFSGGGTEAFF. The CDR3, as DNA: TGTGCCAGCAGCTTCTCCGGTGGGGGCACTGAAGCTTTCTTT.

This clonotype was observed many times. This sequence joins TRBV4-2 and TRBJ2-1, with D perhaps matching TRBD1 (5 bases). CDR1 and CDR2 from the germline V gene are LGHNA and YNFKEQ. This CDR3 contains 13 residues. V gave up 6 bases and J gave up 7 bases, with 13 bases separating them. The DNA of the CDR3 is TGTGCCAGCAGTCAAAGGGGCAGAAATGAGCAGTTCTTC. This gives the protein CASSQRGRNEQFF.

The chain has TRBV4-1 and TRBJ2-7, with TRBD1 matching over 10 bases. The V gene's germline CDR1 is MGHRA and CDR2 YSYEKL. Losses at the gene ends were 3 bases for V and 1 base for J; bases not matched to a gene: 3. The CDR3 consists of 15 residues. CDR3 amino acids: CASSQGTGASYEQYF. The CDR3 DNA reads TGCGCCAGCAGCCAGGGGACAGGGGCGTCCTACGAGCAGTACTTC.

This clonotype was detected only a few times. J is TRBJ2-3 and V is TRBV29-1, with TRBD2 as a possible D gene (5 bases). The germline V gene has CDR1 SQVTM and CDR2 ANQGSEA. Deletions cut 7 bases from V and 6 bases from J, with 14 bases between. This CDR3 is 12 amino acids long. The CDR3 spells CSGSGFSDTQYF. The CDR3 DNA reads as TGCAGCGGCAGCGGATTCAGTGATACGCAGTATTTT.

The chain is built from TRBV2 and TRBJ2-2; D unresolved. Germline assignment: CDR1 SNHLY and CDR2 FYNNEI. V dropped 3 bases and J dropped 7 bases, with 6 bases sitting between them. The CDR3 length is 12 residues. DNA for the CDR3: TGTGCCAGCAGTGAGGGTGACGGGGAGCTGTTTTTT. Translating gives CASSEGDGELFF.

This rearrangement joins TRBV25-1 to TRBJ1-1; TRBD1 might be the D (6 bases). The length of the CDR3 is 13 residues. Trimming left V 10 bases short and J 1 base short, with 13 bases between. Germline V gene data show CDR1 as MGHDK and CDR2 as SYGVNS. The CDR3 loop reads CANDDRPNTEAFF. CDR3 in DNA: TGTGCCAACGACGACAGGCCGAACACTGAAGCTTTCTTT.

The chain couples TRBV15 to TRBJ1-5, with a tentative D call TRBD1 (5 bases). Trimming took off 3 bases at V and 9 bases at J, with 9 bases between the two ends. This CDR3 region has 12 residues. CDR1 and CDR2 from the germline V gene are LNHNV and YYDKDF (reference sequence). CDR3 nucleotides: TGTGCCACCAGCAGGGGCGGGGGGCCCCAGCATTTT. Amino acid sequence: CATSRGGGPQHF.

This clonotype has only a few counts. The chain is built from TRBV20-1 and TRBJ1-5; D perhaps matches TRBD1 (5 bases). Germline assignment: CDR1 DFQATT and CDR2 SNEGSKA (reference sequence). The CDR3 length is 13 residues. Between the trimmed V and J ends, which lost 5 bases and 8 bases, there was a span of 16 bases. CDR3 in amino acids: CSADRGSGEPQHF. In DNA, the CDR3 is TGCAGTGCTGACCGGGGCAGCGGGGAGCCCCAGCATTTT.

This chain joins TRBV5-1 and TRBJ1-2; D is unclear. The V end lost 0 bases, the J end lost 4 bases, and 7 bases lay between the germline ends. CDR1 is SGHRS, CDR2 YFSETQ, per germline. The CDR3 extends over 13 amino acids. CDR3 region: CASSLDPIYGYTF. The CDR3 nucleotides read TGCGCCAGCAGCTTGGACCCTATCTATGGCTACACCTTC.

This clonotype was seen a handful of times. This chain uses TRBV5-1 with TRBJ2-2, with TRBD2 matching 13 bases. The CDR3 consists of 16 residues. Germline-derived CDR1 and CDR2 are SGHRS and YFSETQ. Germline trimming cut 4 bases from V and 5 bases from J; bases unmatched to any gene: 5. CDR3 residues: CASSKRTSGGTGELFF. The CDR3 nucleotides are TGCGCCAGCAGCAAGCGGACTAGCGGGGGAACCGGGGAGCTGTTTTTT.

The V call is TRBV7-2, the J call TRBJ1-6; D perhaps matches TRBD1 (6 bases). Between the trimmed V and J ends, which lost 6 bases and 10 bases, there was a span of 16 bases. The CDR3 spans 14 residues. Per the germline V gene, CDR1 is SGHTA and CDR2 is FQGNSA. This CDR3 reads CASRRGGQVSPLHF. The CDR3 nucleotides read TGTGCCAGCAGAAGAGGGGGGCAGGTGTCACCCCTCCACTTT.

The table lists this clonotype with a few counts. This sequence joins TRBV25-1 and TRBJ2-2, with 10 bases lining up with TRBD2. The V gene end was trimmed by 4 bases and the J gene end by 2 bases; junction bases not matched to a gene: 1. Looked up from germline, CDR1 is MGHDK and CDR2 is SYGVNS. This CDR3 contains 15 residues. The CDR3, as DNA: TGTGCCAGCAGTGGACTAGCGGGTAACACCGGGGAGCTGTTTTTT. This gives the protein CASSGLAGNTGELFF.

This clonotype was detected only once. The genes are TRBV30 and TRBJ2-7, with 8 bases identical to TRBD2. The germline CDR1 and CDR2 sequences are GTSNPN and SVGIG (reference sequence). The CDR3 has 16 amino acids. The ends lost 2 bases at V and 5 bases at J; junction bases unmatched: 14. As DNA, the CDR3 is TGTGCCTGGAGTAGGATTTGGACGGGAGGGCCCAACGAGCAGTACTTC. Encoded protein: CAWSRIWTGGPNEQYF.